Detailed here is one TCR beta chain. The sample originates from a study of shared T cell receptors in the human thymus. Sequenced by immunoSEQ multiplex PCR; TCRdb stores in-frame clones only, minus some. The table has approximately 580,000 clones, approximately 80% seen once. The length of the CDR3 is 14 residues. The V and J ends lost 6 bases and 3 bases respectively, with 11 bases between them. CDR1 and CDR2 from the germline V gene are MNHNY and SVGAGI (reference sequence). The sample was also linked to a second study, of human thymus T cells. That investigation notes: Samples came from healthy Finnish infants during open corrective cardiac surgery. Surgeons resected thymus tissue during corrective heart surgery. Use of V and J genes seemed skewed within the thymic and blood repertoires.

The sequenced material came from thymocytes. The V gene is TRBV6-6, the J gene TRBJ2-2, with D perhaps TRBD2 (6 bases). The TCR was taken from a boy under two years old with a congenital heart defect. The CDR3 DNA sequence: TGTGCCAGCAGCATGGGACTTCACACCGGGGAGCTGTTTTTT. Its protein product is CASSMGLHTGELFF.